One and the same sample provided the 17 T cell receptor beta chains below, sequenced in a study of beta chain features in type 1 diabetes. Investigators reverse transcribed all isolated RNA, so they sequenced expressed TCRB transcripts. Using immunoSEQ multiplex PCR, the repertoire was profiled, and TCRdb retains in-frame clones only, with some absent. The table shows roughly 150,000 clones, with 11% occurring only once. Material for sequencing was central memory CD4+ T cells from blood. Every receptor here comes from a man between 18 and 29 years old in good health.

This clone was detected a few times. This CDR3 is CASSEYGLADTQYF. CDR3 DNA sequence: TGTGCCAGCAGTGAATATGGTTTAGCAGATACGCAGTATTTT. The chain carries TRBV25-1 and TRBJ2-3; D is ambiguous. The length of the CDR3 is 14 residues. Germline V gene data show CDR1 as MGHDK and CDR2 as SYGVNS. V was clipped by 0 bases and J by 4 bases, with 8 bases between them. The entire variable domain, with the rest obtained from reference TRBV25-1 and TRBJ2-3, is as follows: EADIYQTPRYLVIGTGKKITLECSQTMGHDKMYWYQQDPGMELHLIHYSYGVNSTEKGDLSSESTVSRIRTEHFPLTLESARPSHTSQYLCASSEYGLADTQYFGPGTRLTVL.

V usage is TRBV4-1 and J usage is TRBJ2-1, with TRBD2 matching over 8 bases. Trimming cost V 2 bases and J 0 bases; bases outside gene matches: 9. The CDR3 sequence is 18 residues long. Per the germline V gene, CDR1 is MGHRA and CDR2 is YSYEKL. CDR3 amino acids: CASSQKHTSGRSYNEQFF. The CDR3 region has the DNA TGCGCCAGCAGCCAAAAGCACACTAGCGGACGCTCCTACAATGAGCAGTTCTTC.

The sample holds a few counts of this clone. V is TRBV5-1 and J is TRBJ1-6; perhaps TRBD1 as D (5 bases). V lost 3 bases and J 10 bases, leaving 11 bases between the germline ends. Germline CDR1 reads SGHRS; CDR2 reads YFSETQ. The CDR3 runs 13 residues. The CDR3 DNA reads as TGCGCCAGCAGCTGGGACCTGACATCACCCCTCCACTTT. Translation gives CASSWDLTSPLHF. The whole variable domain, filled in from reference TRBV5-1 and TRBJ1-6, reads KAGVTQTPRYLIKTRGQQVTLSCSPISGHRSVSWYQQTPGQGLQFLFEYFSETQRNKGNFPGRFSGRQFSNSRSEMNVSTLELGDSALYLCASSWDLTSPLHFGNGTRLTVT.

This chain connects TRBV11-2 to TRBJ1-2, with 7 nucleotides matching TRBD1. From germline, CDR1 is SGHAT and CDR2 FQNNGV. The CDR3 has 13 residues. The junction had 5 bases not matched to a gene; V was cut back by 3 bases and J by 7 bases. The chain's CDR3 is CASSLTGQVGYTF. In DNA, the CDR3 is TGTGCCAGCAGCTTGACTGGACAGGTTGGCTACACCTTC.

This clone has just a few counts. Here the CDR3 DNA reads TGTGCCAGCAGCTTAGGGATAGGGAACTATGGCTACACCTTC. It codes for CASSLGIGNYGYTF. The chain employs TRBV7-9 and TRBJ1-2; unclear D gene. CDR1 is SEHNR and CDR2 is FQNEAQ in the germline V gene (reference sequence). Trimming took 1 base from V and 2 from J, leaving 8 bases between them. The length of the CDR3 is 14 residues.

This chain uses TRBV5-4 with TRBJ1-2; D might be TRBD1 (6 bases). The CDR3 is 15 amino acids. CDR1 and CDR2 from the germline V gene are SGHNT and YYREEE (reference sequence). Trimming took off 0 bases at V and 7 bases at J, with 16 bases between the two ends. CDR3 in DNA: TGTGCCAGCAGCTTGGAGTCCACAGGGAAAACTGGCTACACCTTC. Amino acid sequence: CASSLESTGKTGYTF.

This clone was detected a few times. This chain joins TRBV18 and TRBJ2-5; 7 bases agree with TRBD2. CDR1 KGHSH and CDR2 LQKENI come from the germline V gene. J gave up 6 bases and V 6 bases, and 13 bases lay outside the gene matches. CDR3 length: 15 residues. Here the CDR3 DNA reads TGTGCCAGCTCTCGCGGGGGAGCGGAGATAAAGACCCAGTACTTC. Protein product: CASSRGGAEIKTQYF.

This clone has a handful of counts. The chain carries TRBV28 and TRBJ2-2, with D perhaps given as TRBD1 or TRBD2 (5 bases each). The V and J ends lost 8 bases and 2 bases respectively, with 9 bases between them. The CDR3 is 13 residues long. Germline CDR1 and CDR2: MDHEN and SYDVKM. For the CDR3, the DNA is TGTGCCAGCGGGACCCAAAACACCGGGGAGCTGTTTTTT. It encodes CASGTQNTGELFF.

V usage is TRBV14 and J usage is TRBJ2-7; 7 bases match TRBD2. Germline CDR1 and CDR2: SGHDN and FVKESK. The junction had 5 bases not matched to a gene; V was cut back by 6 bases and J by 0 bases. This CDR3 region has 14 residues. CDR3: CASRPSGGSYEQYF. As DNA, the CDR3 is TGTGCCAGCAGACCCTCGGGGGGCTCCTACGAGCAGTACTTC.

The chain couples TRBV7-3 to TRBJ1-1; 8 bases are shared with TRBD1. V was clipped by 5 bases and J by 8 bases; unmatched bases: 7. This CDR3 is 13 amino acids long. Germline CDR1 reads SGHTA; CDR2 reads FQGTGA. The CDR3 loop is CASSRDRPGEAFF. In nucleotides, the CDR3 is TGTGCCAGCAGCCGGGACAGGCCGGGGGAAGCTTTCTTT.

This clone occurred a few times. J is TRBJ2-7 and V is TRBV29-1; TRBD1 matches 9 bases. The J segment lost 4 bases and the V segment lost 6 bases, leaving 7 bases of the junction unmatched. The germline CDR1 and CDR2 sequences are SQVTM and ANQGSEA. The CDR3 extends over 13 amino acids. The CDR3 loop is CSVPGQGLYEQYF. The CDR3 nucleotides read TGCAGCGTCCCGGGACAGGGATTATACGAGCAGTACTTC.

This clone was found a few times. J is TRBJ2-1 and V is TRBV15; 11 nucleotides line up with TRBD2. V gave up 4 bases and J gave up 3 bases; unmatched junction bases: 8. The CDR3 sequence is 17 residues long. Germline V gene data show CDR1 as LNHNV and CDR2 as YYDKDF (reference sequence). The CDR3 region is CATSKSPGTSGYNEQFF. CDR3 nucleotides: TGTGCCACCAGCAAATCTCCAGGGACTAGCGGCTACAATGAGCAGTTCTTC.

This chain links TRBV11-3 with TRBJ1-5, with no clear D. Germline loops: CDR1 SGHNT, CDR2 YENEEA. The CDR3 loop spans 14 amino acids. V lost 1 base and J 3 bases, leaving 7 bases between the germline ends. The CDR3 bases are TGTGCCAGCAGCTTAGTCCCGGACAATCAGCCCCAGCATTTT. Residues: CASSLVPDNQPQHF.

This clone came up a few times. This sample also contains other DNA sequences that code for the same CDR3. J is TRBJ2-5 and V is TRBV5-1; 7 bases are shared with TRBD1. Trimming at V came to 3 bases and at J to 1 base, leaving 3 bases not matched to a gene. The CDR3 runs to 14 residues. CDR1 SGHRS and CDR2 YFSETQ come from the germline V gene. For the CDR3, the DNA is TGCGCCAGCAGCTCCGGGACAGCCCAAGAGACCCAGTACTTC. Its translation: CASSSGTAQETQYF.

This clone has just a few counts. The V call is TRBV7-6, the J call TRBJ1-6; D remains ambiguous. The CDR3 sequence is 17 residues long. Trimming pared 1 base from V and 0 bases from J, leaving 10 bases between. Germline V gene lookup returns CDR1 SGHVS and CDR2 FNYEAQ. The CDR3 is CASSLGYRSSYNSPLHF. DNA for the CDR3: TGTGCCAGCAGCTTAGGGTACCGTAGCTCCTATAATTCACCCCTCCACTTT. Combining the CDR3 with reference TRBV7-6 and TRBJ1-6 gives the whole variable domain GAGVSQSPRYKVTKRGQDVALRCDPISGHVSLYWYRQALGQGPEFLTYFNYEAQQDKSGLPNDRFSAERPEGSISTLTIQRTEQRDSAMYRCASSLGYRSSYNSPLHFGNGTRLTVT.

CDR3: CASSLNPLGYEQYF. CDR3 DNA: TGTGCCAGCAGCTTAAACCCCCTGGGGTACGAGCAGTACTTC. The chain couples TRBV7-6 to TRBJ2-7, with D unresolved. The germline V gene has CDR1 SGHVS and CDR2 FNYEAQ. V was shortened by 2 bases and J by 4 bases, with 12 bases between the two germline ends. The CDR3 consists of 14 residues.

The sample holds a few counts of this clone. The chain has TRBV9 and TRBJ1-1; perhaps TRBD1 as D (5 bases). Trimming stripped 4 bases from V and 6 bases from J, with 16 bases between. Germline V gene sequence: CDR1 SGDLS, CDR2 YYNGEE. The CDR3 runs 14 residues. In DNA form, the CDR3 reads TGTGCCAGCAGCCAACATGGGGCCGGGGCTGAAGCTTTCTTT. This gives the protein CASSQHGAGAEAFF.